This T cell receptor (beta chain) was profiled in a study of T-cell memory formation after mild COVID-19. Study information: TCR clusters were largely donor specific.

TCRdb called the 5' RACE reads again in MiXCR, with one record for every CDR3 protein. The sample includes approximately 350,000 distinct CDR3 sequences, 13% to 15% of them seen just once. Looked up from germline, CDR1 is SGHTA and CDR2 is FQGNSA. The V and J ends lost 6 bases and 9 bases respectively, with 18 bases between them. The CDR3 extends over 15 amino acids. As to this clonotype: Its cognate antigen is unknown.

Study findings and constraints: There were some responding clones in pre-infection memory, which suggested that cross-reactive memory had joined. Mostly located in CM and EM were contracting CD4+ clones, with contracting CD8+ clones located in EMRA. There was a balanced CD4/CD8 profile in clones contracting day 15 to 85, and later expanders leaned CD4+.

Sequenced: PBMCs or a T cell subset sorted from them (not recorded which). The sequence was obtained from a man between 18 and 29 years old who had mild COVID-19 (a few samples of this study predate the infection). Cell type and time point are not known. This chain joins TRBV7-2 and TRBJ1-6; D possibly corresponds to TRBD1 (5 bases). The CDR3 nucleotides read TGTGCCAGCAGGCCGACCCGGGGACGTGGTTCACCCCTCCACTTT. Protein: CASRPTRGRGSPLHF.